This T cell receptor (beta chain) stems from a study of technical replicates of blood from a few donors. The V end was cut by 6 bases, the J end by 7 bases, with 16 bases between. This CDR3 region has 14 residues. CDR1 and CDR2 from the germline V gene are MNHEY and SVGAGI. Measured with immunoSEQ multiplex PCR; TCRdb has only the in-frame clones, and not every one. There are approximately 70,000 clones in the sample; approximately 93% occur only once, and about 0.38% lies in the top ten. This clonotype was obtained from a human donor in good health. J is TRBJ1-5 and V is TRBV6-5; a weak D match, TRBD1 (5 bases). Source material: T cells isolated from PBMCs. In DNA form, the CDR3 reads TGTGCCAGCAGACCGGGCCGGGGGGGACAGCCCCAGCATTTT. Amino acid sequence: CASRPGRGGQPQHF.